These 17 T cell receptor beta chains share one sample of origin, sequenced in a study of vaccination and CD4 T cells after COVID-19. Treatment denoted: approximately 11-day PBMC culture with coronavirus spike peptide pools or control peptides (ViraFEST assay). Sequenced with the Oncomine TCR Beta short-read assay was DNA taken from cultured CD4+ T cells. Each CDR3 protein is one row after TCRdb ran MiXCR on the PCR reads. Here the sample spans about 13,000 distinct CDR3 sequences, approximately 45% being singletons. Their recognized antigens are unknown. Sequences were derived from CD4+ T cells from blood, cultured in vitro, sampled after SARS-CoV-2 vaccination. These receptors all stem from a human donor who had recovered from COVID-19.

This clonotype occurred a few times. The V call is TRBV6-5, the J call TRBJ2-1, with TRBD2 matching 9 bases. Germline CDR1 reads MNHEY; CDR2 reads SVGAGI. The trim removed 4 bases at V and 6 bases at J, leaving 4 bases unmatched. The CDR3 loop spans 14 amino acids. Here the CDR3 DNA reads TGTGCCAGCAGTTTGGGACTAGCTGCCAATGAGCAGTTCTTC. Amino acids: CASSLGLAANEQFF.

This clonotype was seen only once. The chain combines TRBV6-1 with TRBJ1-1; weak D call: TRBD1 (5 bases). Germline assignment: CDR1 MNHNS and CDR2 SASEGT. The CDR3 covers 13 residues. Trimming removed 0 bases at V and 5 bases at J, with 7 bases between. CDR3 bases: TGTGCCAGCAGTGAAGCAAGGGGAACTGAAGCTTTCTTT. Protein product: CASSEARGTEAFF.

This clonotype was seen a handful of times. This sequence joins TRBV19 and TRBJ1-1; 8 bases align to TRBD1. The J segment lost 6 bases and the V segment lost 5 bases, leaving 5 bases of the junction unmatched. Per the germline V gene, CDR1 is LNHDA and CDR2 is SQIVND (reference sequence). CDR3 size: 13 residues. CDR3 protein: CASSLGQGAEAFF. Written as DNA, the CDR3 is TGTGCCAGTAGTCTAGGACAGGGCGCTGAAGCTTTCTTT.

The chain is built from TRBV7-3 and TRBJ1-4; D is unclear. With 4 bases removed from V and 4 bases from J, the gap between germline ends came to 13 bases. This CDR3 region has 15 residues. Germline V CDR1 and CDR2: SGHTA, FQGTGA. This CDR3 is CASSSNLGGNEKLFF. For the CDR3, the DNA is TGTGCCAGCAGCTCGAACCTGGGCGGTAATGAAAAACTGTTTTTT.

This clonotype came up a few times. The chain links TRBV23-1 to TRBJ2-7; D is perhaps TRBD1 (6 bases). TRBV23-1 is treated as an ORF (open reading frame) with a function not yet certain. The V gene lost 4 bases and the J gene lost 1 base, with 14 bases spanning the gap. The CDR3 has 15 residues. This CDR3 is CASSPPGHRSYEQYF. Here the CDR3 DNA reads TGCGCCAGCAGTCCTCCGGGACACCGATCCTACGAGCAGTACTTC.

A few counts support this clonotype. This chain uses TRBV14 with TRBJ2-7, with 11 nucleotides matching TRBD1. CDR3 length equals 17 residues. Germline V gene sequence: CDR1 SGHDN, CDR2 FVKESK. V lost 4 bases, J lost 4 bases, and 12 bases stayed unmatched. The CDR3 spells CASSPGRLWDRGYEQYF. CDR3 bases: TGTGCCAGCAGCCCAGGACGTTTGTGGGACAGGGGGTACGAGCAGTACTTC. Complete variable domain (other parts from reference TRBV14 and TRBJ2-7): EAGVTQFPSHSVIEKGQTVTLRCDPISGHDNLYWYRRVMGKEIKFLLHFVKESKQDESGMPNNRFLAERTGGTYSTLKVQPAELEDSGVYFCASSPGRLWDRGYEQYFGPGTRLTVT.

The chain carries TRBV19 and TRBJ1-2, with D possibly matching TRBD1 (5 bases). This CDR3 spans 13 amino acids. Trimming left V 9 bases short and J 4 bases short, with 15 bases between. The germline V gene has CDR1 LNHDA and CDR2 SQIVND (reference sequence). CDR3 nucleotides: TGTGCCAGCGGTGGGGGGAAGGGCTATGGCTACACCTTC. Amino acids: CASGGGKGYGYTF. Looking up the rest from reference TRBV19 and TRBJ1-2 gives the full variable domain: DGGITQSPKYLFRKEGQNVTLSCEQNLNHDAMYWYRQDPGQGLRLIYYSQIVNDFQKGDIAEGYSVSREKKESFPLTVTSAQKNPTAFYLCASGGGKGYGYTFGSGTRLTVV.

This clonotype was counted between two and nine times. The chain is built from TRBV6-5 and TRBJ1-6; 9 bases agree with TRBD1. Trimming at V came to 0 bases and at J to 7 bases, leaving 10 bases not matched to a gene. The CDR3 totals 18 residues. Per germline, CDR1 MNHEY and CDR2 SVGAGI. CDR3 DNA sequence: TGTGCCAGCAGTTACTCGCTACCCGGGACAGGGCAAAATTCACCCCTCCACTTT. Amino acid sequence: CASSYSLPGTGQNSPLHF.

This clonotype has a handful of counts. The rearrangement joins TRBV6-5 to TRBJ1-2; D call uncertain. The V end lost 2 bases, the J end lost 4 bases, and 14 bases lay between the germline ends. The CDR3 consists of 15 residues. CDR1 MNHEY and CDR2 SVGAGI come from the germline V gene. CDR3 coding DNA: TGTGCCAGCAGTTACGGTCTAGGCCAGACCTATGGCTACACCTTC. Its protein is CASSYGLGQTYGYTF.

This clonotype has a handful of counts. The chain has TRBV15 and TRBJ2-1, with D possibly TRBD2 on 6 matching bases. This CDR3 has 16 residues. The ends were cut back, 0 bases at V and 6 bases at J, with 15 bases in the middle. Germline V CDR1 and CDR2: LNHNV, YYDKDF (reference sequence). This chain's CDR3 is CATSRDRREIGNEQFF. Here the CDR3 DNA reads TGTGCCACCAGCAGAGATCGGAGGGAGATTGGCAATGAGCAGTTCTTC.

The V call is TRBV7-3, the J call TRBJ2-1; a possible D gene is TRBD1 (5 bases). Trimming stripped 3 bases from V and 0 bases from J, with 9 bases between. CDR3 size: 15 residues. Germline V gives CDR1 SGHTA, CDR2 FQGTGA. The chain's CDR3 is CASSFDRASYNEQFF. The CDR3 DNA follows: TGTGCCAGCAGCTTTGACAGAGCCTCCTACAATGAGCAGTTCTTC.

The chain recombines TRBV11-2 with TRBJ2-5; 9 bases line up with TRBD2. Germline values: CDR1 SGHAT, CDR2 FQNNGV. The J segment lost 2 bases and the V segment lost 8 bases, leaving 9 bases of the junction unmatched. This CDR3 comprises 15 residues. The CDR3 loop is CASRRLAGFQETQYF. The CDR3, as DNA: TGTGCCAGCCGGAGGCTAGCGGGATTTCAAGAGACCCAGTACTTC.

This clonotype was detected only once. The rearrangement joins TRBV11-1 to TRBJ2-7, with 9 bases identical to TRBD1. V was pared by 5 bases and J by 7 bases, with 12 bases of the junction left unmatched. CDR3 length: 15 amino acids. The germline V gene has CDR1 SGHAT and CDR2 FQDESV (reference sequence). CDR3 nucleotide sequence: TGTGCCAGCAGCCCCCGCCCGGGACAGGGTAATGAGCAGTACTTC. It specifies CASSPRPGQGNEQYF.

The gene calls are TRBV2 and TRBJ2-7, with D possibly being TRBD1 (7 bases). Germline assignment: CDR1 SNHLY and CDR2 FYNNEI. This CDR3 region has 15 residues. V was clipped by 7 bases and J by 6 bases, with 22 bases between them. This CDR3 is CASTWGAGGSGEQYF. The CDR3 DNA sequence: TGTGCCAGCACTTGGGGGGCAGGGGGGTCTGGCGAGCAGTACTTC.

The CDR3 region is CAWRVGQGMTYEQYF. The DNA for the CDR3 is TGTGCCTGGAGGGTTGGACAGGGTATGACCTACGAGCAGTACTTC. V gene TRBV30 combines with J gene TRBJ2-7; 8 bases map to TRBD1. With 3 bases clipped from V and 2 bases from J, the junction kept 9 bases outside the gene matches. In germline, CDR1 is GTSNPN, CDR2 SVGIG (reference sequence). The CDR3 length is 15 residues.

This clonotype was detected a few times. This chain uses TRBV20-1 with TRBJ2-7; TRBD2 matches at 7 bases. Per the germline V gene, CDR1 is DFQATT and CDR2 is SNEGSKA (reference sequence). Trimming cost V 5 bases and J 0 bases; bases outside gene matches: 4. The CDR3 contains 13 residues. The DNA of the CDR3 is TGCAGTGCTCCACGCGGGAGCTCCTACGAGCAGTACTTC. This translates into CSAPRGSSYEQYF.

The CDR3 spells CASSQDQDNSYEQYF. The CDR3 nucleotides read TGTGCCAGCAGCCAAGATCAGGACAACTCCTACGAGCAGTACTTC. The V gene is TRBV4-2, the J gene TRBJ2-7, with D perhaps matching TRBD1 (5 bases). V was cut by 0 bases and J by 0 bases, with 9 bases left in between. This CDR3 is built from 15 residues. Germline V gene sequence: CDR1 LGHNA, CDR2 YNFKEQ.